This T cell receptor beta chain was captured in a study of radiotherapy plus CTLA-4 blockade in lung cancer. Study context: Objective response was observed in about 19% of patients, and disease control in approximately 30%.

Study-level findings and limits: The best prediction of response reportedly came from early blood T cell clone dynamics, with interferon-beta.

Profiling relied on immunoSEQ multiplex PCR, and the TCRdb table lists in-frame clones only, not all of them. The sample shows under 35,000 clones, approximately 77% of them seen only once. Concerning this clone: Its antigen remains unidentified.

V was cut by 3 bases and J by 1 base, with 8 bases left in between. This CDR3 comprises 13 residues. The germline V gene has CDR1 SGHRS and CDR2 YFSETQ. Focal radiation plus CTLA-4 blockade with ipilimumab was given to patients with chemo-refractory metastatic non-small-cell lung cancer. The V call is TRBV5-1, the J call TRBJ2-7; no clear D. The receptor comes from a human donor with non-small cell lung cancer whose response to radiotherapy plus ipilimumab could not be evaluated. Material: peripheral blood, obtained from a patient treated with radiotherapy plus ipilimumab. The CDR3 region is CASSWPKSYEQYF. CDR3 DNA sequence: TGCGCCAGCAGCTGGCCCAAGTCCTACGAGCAGTACTTC.